These 13 T cell receptor beta chains originate from one sample sequenced in a study of vaccination and CD4 T cells after COVID-19. No antigen is known for these receptors. Treatment in this sample: approximately 10-day PBMC culture with coronavirus spike peptide pools or control peptides (ViraFEST assay). Sequence data for DNA of cultured CD4+ T cells were generated by the Oncomine TCR Beta short-read assay. TCRdb re-called the PCR reads through MiXCR, storing one row per CDR3 protein. The sample lists about 24,000 distinct CDR3 sequences; roughly three fifths were seen once. The sample in question was CD4+ T cells from blood, cultured in vitro, obtained after SARS-CoV-2 vaccination. Receptor source: a human donor who received a COVID-19 vaccine.

The genes are TRBV30 and TRBJ1-5, with 8 bases fitting TRBD1. V gave up 0 bases and J gave up 6 bases; unmatched junction bases: 1. This CDR3 is built from 13 residues. Germline V gene lookup returns CDR1 GTSNPN and CDR2 SVGIG (reference sequence). The DNA for the CDR3 is TGTGCCTGGAGTGTACAGGGGGGTCAGCCCCAGCATTTT. It translates to CAWSVQGGQPQHF.

This clonotype showed up just a few times. This chain joins TRBV2 and TRBJ1-5, with D maybe TRBD1 (5 bases). The CDR3 extends over 15 amino acids. Germline CDR1 is SNHLY and CDR2 is FYNNEI. The germline V and J ends were trimmed by 2 bases and 4 bases, with 12 bases remaining between them. The DNA of the CDR3 is TGTGCCAGCAGTGAAACCCTGACAGCTAATCAGCCCCAGCATTTT. Amino acids: CASSETLTANQPQHF. Complete variable domain (other parts from reference TRBV2 and TRBJ1-5): EPEVTQTPSHQVTQMGQEVILRCVPISNHLYFYWYRQILGQKVEFLVSFYNNEISEKSEIFDDQFSVERPDGSNFTLKIRSTKLEDSAMYFCASSETLTANQPQHFGDGTRLSIL.

The chain recombines TRBV29-1 with TRBJ1-2, with 11 positions matching TRBD1. The germline CDR1 and CDR2 sequences are SQVTM and ANQGSEA. The CDR3 is 14 amino acids. V was clipped by 5 bases and J by 3 bases; unmatched bases: 5. The CDR3 DNA is TGCAGCGTTAACCGGGACAGGGGGGACTATGGCTACACCTTC. Protein product: CSVNRDRGDYGYTF.

The rearrangement joins TRBV6-4 to TRBJ2-2, with TRBD2 as a possible D gene (7 bases). Trimming shortened V by 10 bases and J by 1 base, and 13 bases separated the two germline ends. CDR3 size: 14 residues. CDR1 is MRHNA, CDR2 SNTAGT, per germline. The CDR3 DNA is TGTGCCAACAGGGAGGGGGTGAACACCGGGGAGCTGTTTTTT. Its protein is CANREGVNTGELFF.

The chain uses TRBV12-3 or TRBV12-4 and TRBJ2-3; D not resolved. This CDR3 spans 11 amino acids. V gave up 3 bases and J gave up 9 bases, with 7 bases separating them. CDR3 sequence reads: CASSFSYTQYF. CDR3 coding DNA: TGTGCCAGCAGTTTTAGCTACACGCAGTATTTT.

The chain carries TRBV28 and TRBJ2-7, with 7 positions matching TRBD1. The CDR3 sequence is 12 residues long. Trimming took 6 bases from V and 6 from J; bases not matched to a gene: 5. CDR1 MDHEN and CDR2 SYDVKM come from the germline V gene. CDR3 bases: TGTGCCAGCAGCAGGGACAGCCGCGAGCAGTACTTC. Amino acids: CASSRDSREQYF. The full variable domain, rest sourced from reference TRBV28 and TRBJ2-7, is DVKVTQSSRYLVKRTGEKVFLECVQDMDHENMFWYRQDPGLGLRLIYFSYDVKMKEKGDIPEGYSVSREKKERFSLILESASTNQTSMYLCASSRDSREQYFGPGTRLTVT.

The genes are TRBV6-1 and TRBJ2-5, with TRBD2 matching over 9 bases. CDR1 and CDR2 (germline): MNHNS, SASEGT. V lost 7 bases and J lost 4; bases outside the gene matches: 10. This CDR3 is built from 15 residues. The CDR3 nucleotides read TGTGCCAGCATCCCAGGGACTAGCAGGGGAGAGACCCAGTACTTC. It is translated as CASIPGTSRGETQYF.

The chain links TRBV12-3 or TRBV12-4 to TRBJ2-3, with D perhaps TRBD1 or TRBD2 (6 bases each). Trimming removed 2 bases at V and 5 bases at J, with 14 bases between. This CDR3 region has 15 residues. In DNA form, the CDR3 reads TGTGCCAGCAGTTTACGGGGGCCCGGGGGAGATACGCAGTATTTT. The encoded protein is CASSLRGPGGDTQYF.

This clonotype was seen a handful of times. The CDR3 region is CASSVLGDHQPQHF. CDR3 DNA sequence: TGTGCCAGCAGTGTTTTAGGGGATCATCAGCCCCAGCATTTT. The gene calls are TRBV6-1 and TRBJ1-5; D perhaps matches TRBD1 (5 bases). V gave up 4 bases and J gave up 5 bases, with 12 bases separating them. Germline CDR1 is MNHNS and CDR2 is SASEGT. The CDR3 spans 14 residues.

The chain uses TRBV6-1 and TRBJ1-5; possible D gene TRBD1, 5 bases. This CDR3 contains 15 residues. The V gene lost 7 bases and the J gene lost 1 base, with 14 bases spanning the gap. Germline CDR1 reads MNHNS; CDR2 reads SASEGT. Here the CDR3 reads CASKETGLSNQPQHF. In DNA form, the CDR3 reads TGTGCCAGCAAGGAAACAGGTTTAAGCAATCAGCCCCAGCATTTT.

This clonotype was observed a handful of times. The rearrangement joins TRBV24-1 to TRBJ2-1; the match to TRBD1 covers 7 bases. This CDR3 has 15 residues. The junction had 11 bases not matched to a gene; V was cut back by 4 bases and J by 9 bases. Germline V gives CDR1 KGHDR, CDR2 SFDVKD. The CDR3 reads CATSDRQGSEGEQFF. CDR3 coding DNA: TGTGCCACCAGTGACCGACAGGGAAGTGAGGGTGAGCAGTTCTTC.

The chain links TRBV7-6 to TRBJ2-5; a possible D gene is TRBD2 (6 bases). V was shortened by 5 bases and J by 6 bases, with 13 bases between the two germline ends. This CDR3 contains 13 residues. In germline, CDR1 is SGHVS, CDR2 FNYEAQ. The CDR3 region is CASSQTAGKTQYF. CDR3 nucleotides: TGTGCCAGCAGCCAAACGGCGGGGAAGACCCAGTACTTC.

V and J are TRBV6-1 and TRBJ1-2; 7 positions match TRBD1. V was pared by 6 bases and J by 9 bases, with 7 bases of the junction left unmatched. This CDR3 contains 12 residues. Per the germline V gene, CDR1 is MNHNS and CDR2 is SASEGT. CDR3 sequence (DNA): TGTGCCAGCAGGATGACAGGGTTAAGCTACACCTTC. Translating gives CASRMTGLSYTF.